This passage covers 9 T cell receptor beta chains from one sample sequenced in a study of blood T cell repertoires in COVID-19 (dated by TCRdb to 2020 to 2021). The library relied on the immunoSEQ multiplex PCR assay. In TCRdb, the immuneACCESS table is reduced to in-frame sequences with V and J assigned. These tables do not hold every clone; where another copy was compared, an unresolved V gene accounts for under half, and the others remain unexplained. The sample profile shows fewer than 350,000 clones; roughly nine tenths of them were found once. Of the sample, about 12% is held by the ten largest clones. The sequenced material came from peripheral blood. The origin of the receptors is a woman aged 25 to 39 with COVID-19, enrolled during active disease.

CDR3 sequence: CASSLPPRGNTGELFF. The CDR3 DNA follows: TGTGCCAGCAGCTTGCCACCACGGGGGAACACCGGGGAGCTGTTTTTT. V gene TRBV7-9 combines with J gene TRBJ2-2; D might be TRBD2 (5 bases). V was pared by 3 bases and J by 1 base, with 12 bases between. Germline V CDR1 and CDR2: SEHNR, FQNEAQ (reference sequence). CDR3 length equals 16 residues.

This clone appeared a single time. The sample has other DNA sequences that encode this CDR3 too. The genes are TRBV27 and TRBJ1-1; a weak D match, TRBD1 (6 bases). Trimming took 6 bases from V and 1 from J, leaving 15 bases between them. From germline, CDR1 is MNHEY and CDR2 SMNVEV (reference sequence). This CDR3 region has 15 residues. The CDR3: CASSLTRGTNTEAFF. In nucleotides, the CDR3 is TGTGCCAGCAGCCTCACAAGGGGGACGAACACTGAAGCTTTCTTT.

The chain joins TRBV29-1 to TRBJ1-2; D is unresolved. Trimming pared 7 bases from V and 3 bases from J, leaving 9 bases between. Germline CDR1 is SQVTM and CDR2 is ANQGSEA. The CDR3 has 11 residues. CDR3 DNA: TGCAGCGGACTAAGTCACTATGGCTACACCTTC. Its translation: CSGLSHYGYTF.

The CDR3 nucleotides read TGTGCCAGCAGCTTGCAAACCGGGAGGAAGAATGAGCAGTTCTTC. This sequence encodes CASSLQTGRKNEQFF. This chain connects TRBV5-8 to TRBJ2-1, with 7 positions matching TRBD2. The CDR3 has 15 amino acids. Germline V gene sequence: CDR1 SGHTS, CDR2 YDEGEE. Trimming removed 1 base from V and 7 bases from J; junction bases left unmatched: 8.

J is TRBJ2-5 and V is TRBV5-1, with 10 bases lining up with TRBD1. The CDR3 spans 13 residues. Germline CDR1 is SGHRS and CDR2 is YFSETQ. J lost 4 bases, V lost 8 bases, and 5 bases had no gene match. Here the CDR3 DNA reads TGCGCCAGTAGACAGGGGGCGGCAGAGACCCAGTACTTC. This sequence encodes CASRQGAAETQYF.

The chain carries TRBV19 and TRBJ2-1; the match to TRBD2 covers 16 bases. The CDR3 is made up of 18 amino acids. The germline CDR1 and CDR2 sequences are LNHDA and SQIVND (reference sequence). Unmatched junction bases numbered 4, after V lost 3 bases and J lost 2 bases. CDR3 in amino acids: CASSIKGTSGGAYNEQFF. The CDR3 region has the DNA TGTGCCAGTAGTATTAAGGGGACTAGCGGGGGGGCCTACAATGAGCAGTTCTTC. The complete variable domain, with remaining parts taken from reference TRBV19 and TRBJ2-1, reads DGGITQSPKYLFRKEGQNVTLSCEQNLNHDAMYWYRQDPGQGLRLIYYSQIVNDFQKGDIAEGYSVSREKKESFPLTVTSAQKNPTAFYLCASSIKGTSGGAYNEQFFGPGTRLTVL.

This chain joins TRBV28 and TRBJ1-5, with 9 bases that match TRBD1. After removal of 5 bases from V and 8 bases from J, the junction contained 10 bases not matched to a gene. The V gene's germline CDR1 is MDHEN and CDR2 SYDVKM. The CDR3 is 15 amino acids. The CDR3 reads CASSIGQGFEKPQHF. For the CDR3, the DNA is TGTGCCAGCAGTATCGGACAGGGGTTTGAGAAGCCCCAGCATTTT.

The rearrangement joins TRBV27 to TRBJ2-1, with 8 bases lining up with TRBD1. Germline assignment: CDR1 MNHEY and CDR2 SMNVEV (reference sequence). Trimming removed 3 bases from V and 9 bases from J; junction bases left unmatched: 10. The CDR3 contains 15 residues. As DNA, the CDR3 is TGTGCCAGCAGTTTCCGAGGACAGGGTGAGGGTGAGCAGTTCTTC. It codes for CASSFRGQGEGEQFF.

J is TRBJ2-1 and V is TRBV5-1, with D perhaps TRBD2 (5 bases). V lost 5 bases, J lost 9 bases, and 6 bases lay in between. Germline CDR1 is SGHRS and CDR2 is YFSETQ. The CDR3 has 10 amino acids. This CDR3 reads CASRGSEQFF. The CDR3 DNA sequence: TGCGCCAGCAGGGGGAGTGAGCAGTTCTTC.